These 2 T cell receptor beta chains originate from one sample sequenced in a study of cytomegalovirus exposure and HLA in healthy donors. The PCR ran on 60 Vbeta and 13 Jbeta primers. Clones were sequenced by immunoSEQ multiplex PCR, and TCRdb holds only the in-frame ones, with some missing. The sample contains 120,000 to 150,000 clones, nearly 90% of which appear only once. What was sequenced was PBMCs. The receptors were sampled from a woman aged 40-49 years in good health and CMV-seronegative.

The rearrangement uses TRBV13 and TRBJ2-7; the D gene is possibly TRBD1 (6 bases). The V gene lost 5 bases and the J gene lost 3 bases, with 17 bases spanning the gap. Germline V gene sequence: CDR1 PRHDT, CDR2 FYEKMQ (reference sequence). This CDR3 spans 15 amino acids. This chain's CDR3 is CASSPSGQGYYEQYF. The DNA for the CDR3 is TGTGCCAGCAGCCCTAGTGGTCAGGGGTACTACGAGCAGTACTTC.

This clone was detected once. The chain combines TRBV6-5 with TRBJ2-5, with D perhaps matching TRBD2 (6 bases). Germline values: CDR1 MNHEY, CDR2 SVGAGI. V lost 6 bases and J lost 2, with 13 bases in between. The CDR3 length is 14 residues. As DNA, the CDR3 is TGTGCCAGCAGCCACGGGACTGTACAAGAGACCCAGTACTTC. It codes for CASSHGTVQETQYF.